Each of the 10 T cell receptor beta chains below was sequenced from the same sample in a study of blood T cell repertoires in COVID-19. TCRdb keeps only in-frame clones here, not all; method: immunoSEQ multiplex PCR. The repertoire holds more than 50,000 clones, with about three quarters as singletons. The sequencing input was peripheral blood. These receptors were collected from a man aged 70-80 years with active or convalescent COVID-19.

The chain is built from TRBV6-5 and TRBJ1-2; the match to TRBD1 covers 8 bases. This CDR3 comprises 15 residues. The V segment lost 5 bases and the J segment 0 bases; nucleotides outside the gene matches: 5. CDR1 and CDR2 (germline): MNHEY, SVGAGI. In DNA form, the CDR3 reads TGTGCCAGCAGTCCCGGGACAGGCGCTAACTATGGCTACACCTTC. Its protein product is CASSPGTGANYGYTF.

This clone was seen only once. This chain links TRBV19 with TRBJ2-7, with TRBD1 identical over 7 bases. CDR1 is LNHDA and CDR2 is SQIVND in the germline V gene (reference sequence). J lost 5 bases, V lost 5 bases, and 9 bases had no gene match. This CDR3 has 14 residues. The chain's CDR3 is CASSFRDSGDEQYF. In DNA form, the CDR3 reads TGTGCCAGTAGTTTCCGGGACAGCGGTGACGAGCAGTACTTC.

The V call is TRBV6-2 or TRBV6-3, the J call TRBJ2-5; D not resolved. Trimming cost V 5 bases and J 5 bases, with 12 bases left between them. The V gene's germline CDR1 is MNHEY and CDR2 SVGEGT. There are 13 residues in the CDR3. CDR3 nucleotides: TGTGCCAGCAGTCCAAGAGTTCCTGAGACCCAGTACTTC. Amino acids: CASSPRVPETQYF.

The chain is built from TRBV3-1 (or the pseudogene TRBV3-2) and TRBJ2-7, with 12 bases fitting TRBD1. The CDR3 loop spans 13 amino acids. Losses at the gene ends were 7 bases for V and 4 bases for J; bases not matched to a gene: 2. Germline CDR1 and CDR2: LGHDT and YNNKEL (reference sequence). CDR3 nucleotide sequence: TGTGCCAGCAAGGGACAGGGGGCATACGAGCAGTACTTC. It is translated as CASKGQGAYEQYF.

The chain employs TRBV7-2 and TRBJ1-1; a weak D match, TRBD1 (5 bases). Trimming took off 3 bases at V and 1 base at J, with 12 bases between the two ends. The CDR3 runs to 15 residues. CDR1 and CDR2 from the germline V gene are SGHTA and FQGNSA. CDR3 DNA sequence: TGTGCCAGCAGCTTCTTACAGGATACGAACACTGAAGCTTTCTTT. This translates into CASSFLQDTNTEAFF.

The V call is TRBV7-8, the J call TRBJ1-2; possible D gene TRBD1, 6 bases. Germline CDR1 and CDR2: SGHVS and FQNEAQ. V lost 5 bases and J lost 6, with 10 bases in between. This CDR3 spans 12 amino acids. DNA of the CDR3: TGTGCCAGCAGCCTGACAGGTCATGGCTACACCTTC. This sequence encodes CASSLTGHGYTF. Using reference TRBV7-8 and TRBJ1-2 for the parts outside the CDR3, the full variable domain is GAGVSQSPRYKVAKRGQDVALRCDPISGHVSLFWYQQALGQGPEFLTYFQNEAQLDKSGLPSDRFFAERPEGSVSTLKIQRTQQEDSAVYLCASSLTGHGYTFGSGTRLTVV.

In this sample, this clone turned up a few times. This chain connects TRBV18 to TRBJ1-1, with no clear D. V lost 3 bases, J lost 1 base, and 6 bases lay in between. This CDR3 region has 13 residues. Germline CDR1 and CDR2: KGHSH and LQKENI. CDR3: CASSPGENTEAFF. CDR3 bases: TGTGCCAGCTCACCTGGAGAGAACACTGAAGCTTTCTTT.

The DNA of the CDR3 is TGTGCCAGCAGCTTAAGAGACAATGAGCAGTTCTTC. The encoded protein is CASSLRDNEQFF. V gene TRBV7-3 combines with J gene TRBJ2-1; no firm D call. The germline V gene encodes CDR1 SGHTA and CDR2 FQGTGA. V lost 1 base and J lost 5, with 3 bases in between. The CDR3 consists of 12 residues.

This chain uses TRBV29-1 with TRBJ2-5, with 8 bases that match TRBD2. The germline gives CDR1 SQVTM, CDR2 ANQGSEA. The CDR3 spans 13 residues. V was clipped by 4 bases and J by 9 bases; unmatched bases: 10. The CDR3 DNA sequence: TGCAGCGTTGTCCAGGGCGCCGGGGGGGCCCAGTACTTC. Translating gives CSVVQGAGGAQYF.

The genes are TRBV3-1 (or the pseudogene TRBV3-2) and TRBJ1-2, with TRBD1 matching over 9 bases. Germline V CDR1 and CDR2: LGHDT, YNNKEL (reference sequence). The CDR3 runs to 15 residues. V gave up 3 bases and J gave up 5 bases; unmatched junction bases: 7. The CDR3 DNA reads TGTGCCAGCAGCCAGACGGCCGGACAGGGGTATGGCTACACCTTC. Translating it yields CASSQTAGQGYGYTF.